This T cell receptor beta chain was obtained from a study of shared clonotypes between healthy human individuals. Some clones are missing from TCRdb's copy, which holds only in-frame ones; the method was immunoSEQ multiplex PCR. The sample yields millions of clones, 85% to 95% seen once. The V gene's germline CDR1 is MNHNS and CDR2 SASEGT. There are 16 residues in the CDR3. With 4 bases clipped from V and 2 bases from J, the junction kept 9 bases outside the gene matches. The TCR was taken from a man between 18 and 35 years old in good health. Sequencing was done on a sample of naive CD4+ T cells sorted from blood. The subset is: CD45RA+ positively selected. V gene TRBV6-1 combines with J gene TRBJ2-7; 9 nucleotides line up with TRBD1. The CDR3 here is CASSGGGTGRAYEQYF. The CDR3 region has the DNA TGTGCCAGCAGTGGGGGGGGGACAGGGAGAGCCTACGAGCAGTACTTC.